Listed below are T cell receptor beta chains from one sample, sequenced in a study of cytomegalovirus exposure and HLA in healthy donors. Here immunoSEQ multiplex PCR was the method, and the copy in TCRdb shows in-frame clones only, minus some. The repertoire holds about 100,000 clones, with roughly a tenth as singletons. Source material: PBMCs. These receptors all stem from a man aged 40-50 years in good health and CMV-seropositive. Each CDR3 is given with its conserved first and last residue. D genes are given only for firm matches. Only some rows state a clone size, as once, few, many or a class for expanded clones.

J gene,clone size,D gene,V gene,CDR3 DNA,CDR3 protein
TRBJ2-7,.,TRBD2,TRBV19,TGTGCCAGTAGTGGCCCCCGAACTAGCGGAAGGGTCTCCTACGAGCAGTACTTC,CASSGPRTSGRVSYEQYF
TRBJ2-3,.,TRBD1,TRBV30,TGTGCCTGGAGTTCCGGGACAGGGACAGCAGATACGCAGTATTTT,CAWSSGTGTADTQYF
TRBJ1-1,few,.,TRBV15,TGTGCCACTGGGTCAGGCTTAATGAACACTGAAGCTTTCTTT,CATGSGLMNTEAFF
TRBJ2-1,few,TRBD2,TRBV7-9,TGTGCCAGCAGCTCAACCAGCGGGCGGGAGGGCTACAATGAGCAGTTCTTC,CASSSTSGREGYNEQFF
TRBJ2-7,.,TRBD2,TRBV5-1,TGCGCCAGCAGCCCAGGACTAGCGGGAACCTACGAGCAGTACTTC,CASSPGLAGTYEQYF
TRBJ1-1,few,.,TRBV7-2,TGTGCCAGCAGCTTCACCGGGGGGAACACTGAAGCTTTCTTT,CASSFTGGNTEAFF
TRBJ1-1,.,TRBD1,TRBV6-5,TGTGCCAGCAGTAGGGGACAGGGGGACACTGAAGCTTTCTTT,CASSRGQGDTEAFF
TRBJ2-7,few,TRBD2,TRBV29-1,TGCAGCGTTGAAGAGGGCGGGGGCTCCTACGAGCAGTACTTC,CSVEEGGGSYEQYF
TRBJ2-1,.,TRBD2,TRBV10-2,TGCGCCAGCAGTGAGTCAGCGGGAAACCTTGAGCAGTTCTTC,CASSESAGNLEQFF
TRBJ2-7,few,.,TRBV5-5,TGTGCCAGCAGCTTGCGGGACTCCTTCTCCTACGAGCAGTACTTC,CASSLRDSFSYEQYF
TRBJ1-4,.,TRBD1,TRBV9,TGTGCCAGCAGCGTAGGACAGGGAAATGAAAAACTGTTTTTT,CASSVGQGNEKLFF
TRBJ1-1,few,.,TRBV5-1,TGCGCCAGCAGCTTGGAGGTCGGGGACACTGAAGCTTTCTTT,CASSLEVGDTEAFF
TRBJ2-2,.,.,TRBV28,TGTGCCAGCAGTTTAATAGGGGCTGGCACCGGGGAGCTGTTTTTT,CASSLIGAGTGELFF
TRBJ1-4,few,TRBD1,TRBV5-6,TGTGCCAGCAGCCCTAGGACAGGGGAAAAACTGTTTTTT,CASSPRTGEKLFF
TRBJ1-5,few,.,TRBV6-5,TGTGCCAGCAGGTCCGACAGACATCAGCCCCAGCATTTT,CASRSDRHQPQHF
TRBJ2-1,few,.,TRBV19,TGTGCCAGTAGTATAGACGGGAGAGCCTACAATGAGCAGTTCTTC,CASSIDGRAYNEQFF
TRBJ2-6,few,.,TRBV29-1,TGCAGCGTTGAACCCCTTAGGGGGACCTCTGGGGCCAACGTCCTGACTTTC,CSVEPLRGTSGANVLTF
TRBJ1-3,few,.,TRBV5-6,TGTGCCAGCAGCTTGCGGTCGCCGGTCTCTGGAAACACCATATATTTT,CASSLRSPVSGNTIYF
TRBJ2-7,.,TRBD1,TRBV28,TGTGCCAGCACCCAGGGACAGGGCCTCTACGAGCAGTACTTC,CASTQGQGLYEQYF
TRBJ1-2,few,.,TRBV5-6,TGTGCCAGCAGCTTCGGGTCGAACAGGGCAGGCTACACCTTC,CASSFGSNRAGYTF
TRBJ2-7,.,TRBD2,TRBV27,TGTGCCAGCACTTTTGTCCAGGGACTTACCATGACGGGACTAGTCTACGAGCAGTACTTC,CASTFVQGLTMTGLVYEQYF
TRBJ2-7,once,.,TRBV7-9,TGTGCCAGCAGCTTAGGACAGAGCTCCTACGAGCAGTACTTC,CASSLGQSSYEQYF
TRBJ1-5,.,.,TRBV7-2,TGTGCCAGCAGCTTAGGGGGGGGGTCTAGCAATCAGCCCCAGCATTTT,CASSLGGGSSNQPQHF
TRBJ1-4,.,TRBD1,TRBV9,TGTGCCAGCAGCGTCAGGGGGCTTACTAATGAAAAACTGTTTTTT,CASSVRGLTNEKLFF
TRBJ1-4,.,.,TRBV7-9,TGTGCCAGCAGCTTACAAGGTTTCGGGGAAAAACTGTTTTTT,CASSLQGFGEKLFF